This T cell receptor (beta chain) was recorded in a study of beta chain features in type 1 diabetes (dated by TCRdb to 2016 to 2018). Regarding the study in general: Patients and healthy donors did not differ in mean age, gender distribution, total cell number or subset yield. Naive and central memory subsets were obtained from all 30 or so donors, but regulatory and stem cell-like memory subsets were isolated from only 8 patients and roughly eight healthy donors. Across all samples, fewer than 130 million sorted cells were examined, and cell number per subset correlated strongly with RNA yield. In the study, recently diagnosed type 1 diabetes patients and matched healthy donors were compared on the TCRB repertoires of their sorted circulating CD4+ T cell subsets. On the study overall, not on this receptor specifically: Shorter templates might have been favored by PCR, but patient and control samples were amplified and corrected together, so both groups would have been affected equally by any skew. Sequencing cDNA rather than genomic DNA could over-represent highly expressing activated cells, although activation and CD3 levels did not differ between groups. Naive, central memory and regulatory TCRB repertoires appeared to be more similar among patients than among healthy donors. At VDJ recombination sites, type 1 diabetes patients had fewer insertions and more deleted nucleotides, which implies abnormalities in thymic rearrangement. HLA sub-analyses involved small numbers of individuals, so any influence of HLA type on TCRB rearrangement remained unresolved. Type 1 diabetes patients showed a moderate but significant shortening of TCRB CDR3 length in all four CD4+ subsets.

This clone was picked up a small number of times. No antigen is known for it. Per-nucleotide qualities are absent, and no much larger clonotype sits a single base away. CDR1 and CDR2 are drawn from the germline V gene: KGHSH, LQKENI. Spanning cysteine to phenylalanine, the CDR3 consists of 14 amino acids. Only CDR3 DNA is held: 42 bases, read in frame from base 1. V gives up 0 bases and J gives up 4 bases, and the segment between their germline ends measures 9 bases. From each donor, a single peripheral blood sample of about 120 mL on average was drawn into heparinised tubes. A BD FACSAria II and a panel including CD45RO, CCR7, CD25, CD127, CD95 and CD27 were used to sort naive, central memory, regulatory and stem cell-like memory CD4+ T cells. A purity above 95% was achieved for all sorted populations. Right away, PBMCs were isolated by Lymphoprep density gradient centrifugation and were stained directly, with no culture step. So that batch effects would be minimized, each experiment stained and sorted samples in pairs, pairing one healthy donor with one patient.

The entire isolated RNA was reverse transcribed using the High Capacity cDNA Reverse Transcription Kit, and thus expressed TCRB transcripts were sequenced. Deep immunoSEQ sequencing was applied to naive, central memory and regulatory T cell samples, giving an average of roughly 3.5 million total reads per sample. Sorted cells were lysed in RLT buffer, and RNA was extracted using DNase-treated RNeasy Micro or Mini kits according to cell number. Each cell subset was processed on its own to prevent cross-contamination, while patient and healthy donor samples were processed together. Using the immunoSEQ multiplex PCR, TCRB sequences were amplified from cDNA into 87-bp fragments spanning the CDR3 region. Sequencing of the amplicons was done on the Illumina HiSeq platform. In the original analysis: Synthetic template baselines were used to correct PCR bias computationally, reads within Hamming distance 2 were collapsed together, and singletons that could not be merged were discarded. By aligning reads against IMGT, V, D and J genes, CDR3 length, and insertions or deletions at six rearrangement sites were assigned. Within each subset, clonotype counts were normalized to sorted cell number, and only after that were true diversity and Gini coefficients computed with the tcR R package. The overlap coefficient, calculated on TCRB nucleotide sequences, was used to measure repertoire sharing. Out-of-frame TCRB sequences from naive cells were analyzed as a proxy for the pre-selection repertoire. TCRdb provides this immuneACCESS table in a form limited to in-frame rearrangements. Some clones are lacking; in checked studies, under half of them reflect an unresolved V gene, and why the rest are absent is not known. V, J and clone size derive from that table, while D and trimming were established from the DNA sequence. Within this sample are 250,000 or so clones, with about 14% of them counted one time only. Roughly 0.019% of the sample belongs to the ten largest clones.

Sequenced material: naive CD4+ T cells from blood. The cell subset or site label on this specimen signifies: true naive CD4+ T cells. The source is a man aged 25 to 45 with type 1 diabetes. The chain uses TRBV18 and TRBJ2-5; perhaps TRBD2 is the D gene, with 5 bases matching. The nucleotide sequence reads TGTGCCAGCTCACCACCCAGCGAGGGAGAGACCCAGTACTTC. It specifies CASSPPSEGETQYF.